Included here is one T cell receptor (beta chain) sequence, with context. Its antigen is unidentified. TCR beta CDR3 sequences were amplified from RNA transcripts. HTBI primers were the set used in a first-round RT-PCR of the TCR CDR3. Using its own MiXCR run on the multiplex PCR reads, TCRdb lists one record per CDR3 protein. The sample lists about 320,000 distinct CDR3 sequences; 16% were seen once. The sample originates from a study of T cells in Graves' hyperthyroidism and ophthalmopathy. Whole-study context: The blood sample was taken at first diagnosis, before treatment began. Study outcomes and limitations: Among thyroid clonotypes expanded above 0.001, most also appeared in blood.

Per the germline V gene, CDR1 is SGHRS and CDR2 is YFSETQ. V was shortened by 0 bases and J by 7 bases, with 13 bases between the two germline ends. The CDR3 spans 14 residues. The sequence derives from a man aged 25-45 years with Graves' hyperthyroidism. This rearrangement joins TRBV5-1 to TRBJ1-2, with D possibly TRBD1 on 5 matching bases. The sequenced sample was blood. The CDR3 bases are TGCGCCAGCAGCTTGGGGACACAACCCCTTGGCTACACCTTC. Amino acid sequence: CASSLGTQPLGYTF.